This passage covers 14 T cell receptor beta chains from one sample sequenced in a study of cytotoxic CD8 clonotypes in ibrutinib-treated CLL. Some clones are missing from TCRdb's copy, which holds only in-frame ones; the method was immunoSEQ multiplex PCR. Seen here are about 130,000 clones, 84% observed once, and the top ten hold 3% to 4%. The sample consisted of PBMCs, taken after 24 months of ibrutinib treatment. Receptor source: a human donor with chronic lymphocytic leukemia.

This chain uses TRBV10-2 with TRBJ1-6; D gene ambiguous. The germline gives CDR1 WSHSY, CDR2 SAAADI. V gave up 6 bases and J gave up 6 bases, with 9 bases separating them. This CDR3 contains 13 residues. The CDR3 protein is CASSEQRNSPLHF. As DNA, the CDR3 is TGCGCCAGCAGCGAACAGCGTAATTCACCCCTCCACTTT.

The V call is TRBV2, the J call TRBJ1-1; D unclear. The CDR3 loop spans 13 amino acids. The germline V gene encodes CDR1 SNHLY and CDR2 FYNNEI. Trimming left V 2 bases short and J 6 bases short, with 10 bases between. The CDR3 spells CASSETRTAEAFF. CDR3 nucleotides: TGTGCCAGCAGTGAAACTCGGACCGCTGAAGCTTTCTTT.

The gene calls are TRBV7-8 and TRBJ2-5; D gene unclear. The germline CDR1 and CDR2 sequences are SGHVS and FQNEAQ. The CDR3 is 14 residues long. Trimming cost V 5 bases and J 2 bases, with 12 bases left between them. The CDR3 loop is CASSPQRRQETQYF. CDR3 nucleotides: TGTGCCAGCAGCCCACAGAGACGGCAAGAGACCCAGTACTTC.

The V call is TRBV28, the J call TRBJ1-2; a possible D gene is TRBD1 (5 bases). The CDR3 spans 15 residues. The V end was cut by 1 base, the J end by 2 bases, with 11 bases between. Germline V gives CDR1 MDHEN, CDR2 SYDVKM. The CDR3 loop reads CASSLLGVVNYGYTF. The DNA for the CDR3 is TGTGCCAGCAGTTTATTAGGGGTGGTGAACTATGGCTACACCTTC.

The chain employs TRBV27 and TRBJ2-2; D tentatively fits TRBD1 or TRBD2 (5 bases each). Trimming left V 7 bases short and J 5 bases short, with 14 bases between. The CDR3 loop spans 14 amino acids. CDR1 is MNHEY and CDR2 is SMNVEV in the germline V gene (reference sequence). The chain's CDR3 is CASNQQGATGELFF. In nucleotides, the CDR3 is TGTGCCAGCAATCAGCAGGGAGCTACCGGGGAGCTGTTTTTT.

The V gene is TRBV2, the J gene TRBJ1-1; the D gene is possibly TRBD1 (5 bases). This CDR3 contains 15 residues. Trimming stripped 4 bases from V and 1 base from J, with 13 bases between. From germline, CDR1 is SNHLY and CDR2 FYNNEI. The chain's CDR3 is CASSGPGQENTEAFF. Here the CDR3 DNA reads TGTGCCAGCAGTGGACCAGGGCAAGAGAACACTGAAGCTTTCTTT.

This rearrangement joins TRBV7-9 to TRBJ2-7; D gene uncertain. Looked up from germline, CDR1 is SEHNR and CDR2 is FQNEAQ (reference sequence). This CDR3 comprises 11 residues. With 4 bases removed from V and 5 bases from J, the gap between germline ends came to 6 bases. The CDR3 region has the DNA TGTGCCAGCAGCTCATCTAACGAGCAGTACTTC. Amino acids: CASSSSNEQYF.

J is TRBJ2-2 and V is TRBV19, with unresolved D. Trimming stripped 8 bases from V and 0 bases from J, with 1 base between. Germline V gene lookup returns CDR1 LNHDA and CDR2 SQIVND (reference sequence). The CDR3 length is 11 residues. In nucleotides, the CDR3 is TGTGCCAGTTCGAACACCGGGGAGCTGTTTTTT. Translation gives CASSNTGELFF.

The chain employs TRBV4-2 and TRBJ2-5; D remains ambiguous. Germline V CDR1 and CDR2: LGHNA, YNFKEQ. Between the trimmed V and J ends, which lost 1 base and 4 bases, there was a span of 25 bases. This CDR3 has 19 residues. CDR3 residues: CASSQGRIQLTMWRETQYF. The CDR3 DNA reads as TGTGCCAGCAGCCAAGGCAGAATTCAGCTGACGATGTGGCGAGAGACCCAGTACTTC.

This chain joins TRBV28 and TRBJ1-1; maybe TRBD1 (5 bases). V was pared by 6 bases and J by 5 bases, with 13 bases between. This CDR3 spans 13 amino acids. Germline V gives CDR1 MDHEN, CDR2 SYDVKM. The CDR3 reads CASSPQGKTEAFF. The CDR3, as DNA: TGTGCCAGCAGCCCTCAGGGTAAGACTGAAGCTTTCTTT.

V gene TRBV27 combines with J gene TRBJ1-5, with 9 bases aligning to TRBD1. Germline V gene data show CDR1 as MNHEY and CDR2 as SMNVEV (reference sequence). V lost 2 bases, J lost 2 bases, and 13 bases stayed unmatched. This CDR3 contains 19 residues. CDR3 nucleotide sequence: TGTGCCAGCAGTTTAGTGGGACAGGGAGGGTCGAGCGGCAATCAGCCCCAGCATTTT. Its translation is CASSLVGQGGSSGNQPQHF.

J is TRBJ1-2 and V is TRBV9, with D possibly being TRBD1 (6 bases). Trimming removed 0 bases from V and 11 bases from J, with 17 bases in between. The CDR3 is 14 residues long. Germline values: CDR1 SGDLS, CDR2 YYNGEE. The CDR3 DNA reads as TGTGCCAGCAGCGTAGGGGGGACACTCGCCGGTTACACCTTC. Amino acids: CASSVGGTLAGYTF. Full variable domain (missing parts from reference TRBV9 and TRBJ1-2): DSGVTQTPKHLITATGQRVTLRCSPRSGDLSVYWYQQSLDQGLQFLIQYYNGEERAKGNILERFSAQQFPDLHSELNLSSLELGDSALYFCASSVGGTLAGYTFGSGTRLTVV.

This clone turned up a few times. The chain uses TRBV7-2 and TRBJ1-1; D gene uncertain. From germline, CDR1 is SGHTA and CDR2 FQGNSA. This CDR3 spans 12 amino acids. The V end was cut by 1 base, the J end by 7 bases, with 7 bases between. The chain's CDR3 is CASSLVGDEAFF. CDR3 DNA sequence: TGTGCCAGCAGCTTAGTTGGGGATGAAGCTTTCTTT.

CDR3 sequence (DNA): TGTGCCAGCAGCTTATTACCGGGACACTCTGGACCACCCCTCCACTTT. This translates into CASSLLPGHSGPPLHF. V and J are TRBV7-2 and TRBJ1-6, with a tentative D call TRBD1 (6 bases). The CDR3 length is 16 residues. The germline V and J ends were trimmed by 2 bases and 11 bases, with 19 bases remaining between them. Germline-derived CDR1 and CDR2 are SGHTA and FQGNSA.